This T cell receptor (beta chain) stems from a study of blood T cell repertoires in COVID-19. Using immunoSEQ multiplex PCR, the repertoire was profiled, and TCRdb retains in-frame clones only, with some absent. Seen here are about 230,000 clones, 80% to 90% observed once, and the top ten hold around 10%. This TCR derives from a man aged 50 or older with COVID-19, enrolled during active disease. The specimen sequenced was peripheral blood.

The chain's CDR3 is CASTIRTNGSGELFF. The DNA for the CDR3 is TGTGCCAGCACCATACGGACTAACGGGAGCGGGGAGCTGTTTTTT. The J gene is TRBJ2-2, the V gene TRBV6-5, with D tentatively TRBD2 (6 bases). The length of the CDR3 is 15 residues. CDR1 and CDR2 (germline): MNHEY, SVGAGI. V gave up 7 bases and J gave up 7 bases, with 19 bases separating them.